This paragraph covers one T cell receptor beta chain sequence. This record comes from a study of blood T cell repertoires in COVID-19. The germline V gene encodes CDR1 SGHAT and CDR2 FQNNGV. The CDR3 consists of 16 residues. With 4 bases removed from V and 7 bases from J, the gap between germline ends came to 19 bases. The assay was immunoSEQ multiplex PCR, and TCRdb's table has in-frame clones only and misses some. In the table there are around 250,000 clones, roughly 88% of which are singletons. Specimen: PBMCs or T cells enriched from blood (not recorded which). The source of this sequence is a woman aged 40 to 50 with acute COVID-19. The chain uses TRBV11-2 and TRBJ1-4, with a weak D call TRBD1 (5 bases). The DNA of the CDR3 is TGTGCCAGCAGCTCATTACGCGGGGGAGGAGGTGAAAAACTGTTTTTT. It yields the protein CASSSLRGGGGEKLFF.